This T cell receptor (beta chain) is from a study of pediatric ulcerative colitis (dated by TCRdb to between 2018 and 2020). Concerning the study at large: From nine newly diagnosed, treatment-naive pediatric ulcerative colitis patients and four non-IBD control children, paired blood and rectal samples were collected. The research as a whole found: For technical reasons, substantially fewer templates were yielded by the blood samples of a couple of patients, and these blood samples were excluded from blood-rectal overlap analysis. Clonal overlap between a subject's own blood and rectum was significantly greater in ulcerative colitis patients than in controls, which suggests more T cell trafficking to inflamed tissue. Features of the rectal repertoire distinguished controls, mild-moderate colitis patients and acute severe colitis patients, and in acute severe colitis rectal diversity was lower because of clonal expansions. Because repertoires were derived from total lymphocyte DNA, patterns in rare subsets such as regulatory T cells may not have been reflected. A couple of rectal CDR3 clonotypes were present in all ulcerative colitis patients and in none of the controls. With only a few individuals, the healthy control group was small.

A note on this clone: Its antigen remains unidentified. Within one base of it there is no much larger clone, and no base qualities were kept.

In controls, colonoscopy was performed for suspected IBD, macroscopically and histologically normal endoscopy was observed, and no IBD diagnosis was made within the following year. A blood sample was drawn at the time of the colonoscopy. The Wizard kit (Promega) was used to extract genomic DNA from blood and intestinal samples. Rearranged CDR3 beta regions were amplified from genomic DNA with multiplex V and J primers using the immunoSEQ TRB Survey service. To keep sequencing depth the same across samples, survey-level depth of up to 500,000 reads per sample was applied. The libraries were purified, combined into pools and sequenced with Illumina technology. The paper's data handling went like this. Productive clonality, sample overlap, pairwise scatters, CDR3 beta length, V/D/J gene usage and productiveness were all assessed with the immunoSEQ online tools. Calculated diversity was defined as the number of unique rearrangements divided by total templates times 100, and Shannon and Simpson indices were additionally computed. Principal component analysis was performed on Z-score normalized data with the R prcomp function and the ggbiplot package. Blood-rectal clonal overlap within each subject was quantified with Morisita's index. Entries here come from immuneACCESS through TCRdb and include only in-frame sequences with V and J called. Some clones fail to appear in such tables; in the studies checked, an unresolved V gene covers under half of the shortfall, and the cause of the remainder is unknown. The DNA was the basis for D and trimming; V, J and clone size are from that table. The sample table shows 4,500 to 6,500 clones, and nearly 90% are seen once. The ten largest clones take up about 2% of the sample.

The TCR comes from a girl aged 5 to 17 who was a control in a study of pediatric ulcerative colitis. Sequenced material: blood.

The CDR3 has the sequence CASSLESVETQYF. In nucleotide form, the sequence is TGTGCCAGCAGCTTGGAAAGCGTGGAGACCCAGTACTTC. The chain was built from TRBV5-4 and TRBJ2-5; too little of a D gene remains to name it. The germline V gene encodes CDR1 SGHNT and CDR2 YYREEE (reference sequence). Trimming removed 0 bases from V and 5 bases from J, leaving 8 bases between the germline ends. From its cysteine to its phenylalanine, the CDR3 spans 13 amino acids. Solely the CDR3 DNA is kept, with 39 bases framed from the first base.